This entry lists 17 T cell receptor beta chains sequenced from one sample in a study of T cells in Graves' hyperthyroidism and ophthalmopathy. The source material, RNA transcripts, was used to amplify TCR beta CDR3 regions. When the TCR CDR3 underwent first-round RT-PCR, the HTBI primer set was used. TCRdb itself ran the multiplex PCR reads through MiXCR, one entry per CDR3 protein. In the table there are around 350,000 distinct CDR3 sequences, about 14% of which are singletons. The source material was blood. The receptors shown here come from a woman aged 25 to 39 with Graves' ophthalmopathy.

Details on this clonotype: A much larger clone is a single base away; this may be a read error. This chain connects TRBV6-1 to TRBJ1-2; possible D gene TRBD1, 6 bases. Germline CDR1 and CDR2: MNHNS and SASEGT. The germline V and J ends were trimmed by 8 bases and 4 bases, with 17 bases remaining between them. CDR3 size: 14 residues. In DNA form, the CDR3 reads TGTGCCAGCGGAGAGATGAGGGGGGTCTATGGCTACACCTTC. This sequence encodes CASGEMRGVYGYTF.

The rearrangement uses TRBV12-3 or TRBV12-4 and TRBJ1-2; 11 nucleotides align to TRBD1. Trimming at V came to 5 bases and at J to 4 bases, leaving 3 bases not matched to a gene. There are 14 residues in the CDR3. The CDR3 loop reads CASSRDRGAYGYTF. CDR3 bases: TGTGCCAGCAGTCGGGACAGGGGGGCCTATGGCTACACCTTC.

The sample holds many counts of this clonotype. The chain's CDR3 is CASSQDAQTQYF. The DNA of the CDR3 is TGTGCCAGCAGTCAGGACGCGCAGACCCAGTACTTC. This chain links TRBV6-1 with TRBJ2-5; D call uncertain. Germline lookup yields CDR1 MNHNS and CDR2 SASEGT. This CDR3 has 12 residues. The V gene lost 5 bases and the J gene lost 6 bases, with 10 bases spanning the gap.

The rearrangement links TRBV24-1 to TRBJ1-5; 7 positions match TRBD1. Germline V gives CDR1 KGHDR, CDR2 SFDVKD. The CDR3 is made up of 17 amino acids. V lost 4 bases, J lost 6 bases, and 14 bases stayed unmatched. For the CDR3, the DNA is TGTGCCACCAGTGACCAGACGACAGGGAAAGTAGTTCAGCCCCAGCATTTT. Translation gives CATSDQTTGKVVQPQHF.

This clonotype was counted ten times or more. The CDR3 DNA is TGTGCCAGCTCACCTCGGACAGGGATTGGCGGGGAGCTGTTTTTT. Encoded protein: CASSPRTGIGGELFF. The rearrangement joins TRBV18 to TRBJ2-2, with 8 bases lining up with TRBD1. Germline CDR1 and CDR2: KGHSH and LQKENI. CDR3 length equals 15 residues. V lost 3 bases, J lost 7 bases, and 7 bases stayed unmatched.

This clonotype was counted once. A much larger clone differs by one base, so this may be a read error. The CDR3 does not end in the conserved phenylalanine or tryptophan, so this is likely a read error. The CDR3 coding sequence is TGCGCCAGCAGAGAGTCTCCGGGGGCCAACGTCCTGACTCTC. It codes for CASRESPGANVLTL. The chain links TRBV5-1 to TRBJ2-6; D remains unclear. The CDR3 length is 14 residues. The V and J ends lost 5 bases and 4 bases respectively, with 10 bases between them. Per the germline V gene, CDR1 is SGHRS and CDR2 is YFSETQ.

This chain connects TRBV19 to TRBJ2-5; D is perhaps TRBD2 (5 bases). The germline V gene has CDR1 LNHDA and CDR2 SQIVND (reference sequence). Trimming took off 5 bases at V and 4 bases at J, with 14 bases between the two ends. The CDR3 contains 14 residues. DNA of the CDR3: TGTGCCAGTAGTGCCTCGGGGTCTCCAGAGACCCAGTACTTC. Translated, it gives CASSASGSPETQYF.

The J gene is TRBJ2-7, the V gene TRBV20-1; D possibly matches TRBD1 or TRBD2 (5 bases each). The V end was cut by 5 bases, the J end by 0 bases, with 17 bases between. The CDR3 is made up of 15 amino acids. Per the germline V gene, CDR1 is DFQATT and CDR2 is SNEGSKA (reference sequence). The CDR3 is CSARSPGSSSYEQYF. Here the CDR3 DNA reads TGCAGTGCTCGGAGCCCAGGGAGTAGCTCCTACGAGCAGTACTTC.

Comments on this clonotype: Because it lacks the conserved phenylalanine or tryptophan at the end, this CDR3 is likely a read error. The genes are TRBV6-1 and TRBJ1-6; D might be TRBD1 (6 bases). Germline V gene data show CDR1 as MNHNS and CDR2 as SASEGT. The CDR3 spans 17 residues. Trimming left V 6 bases short and J 0 bases short, with 15 bases between. The CDR3 is CASRSNRASSYNSPLHS. The CDR3 DNA follows: TGTGCCAGCAGGTCAAACAGGGCGAGCTCCTATAATTCACCCCTCCACTCT.

This clonotype has at least ten counts. The chain joins TRBV11-2 to TRBJ2-7; D perhaps matches TRBD1 (6 bases). The CDR3 totals 15 residues. The germline V and J ends were trimmed by 3 bases and 2 bases, with 14 bases remaining between them. Germline assignment: CDR1 SGHAT and CDR2 FQNNGV. The DNA for the CDR3 is TGTGCCAGCAGCTTGAAGACAGGATCTACCTACGAGCAGTACTTC. Protein sequence: CASSLKTGSTYEQYF.

This clonotype is a singleton in its sample. DNA of the CDR3: TGCAGCGTTGATAGACTAGATAGTCATGAGCAGTTCTTC. It yields the protein CSVDRLDSHEQFF. The genes are TRBV29-1 and TRBJ2-1; perhaps TRBD2 as D (6 bases). The V and J ends lost 3 bases and 8 bases respectively, with 14 bases between them. This CDR3 spans 13 amino acids. CDR1 is SQVTM and CDR2 is ANQGSEA in the germline V gene.

V and J are TRBV5-6 and TRBJ2-5; 8 nucleotides match TRBD2. CDR1 SGHDT and CDR2 YYEEEE come from the germline V gene. The J segment lost 0 bases and the V segment lost 3 bases, leaving 7 bases of the junction unmatched. This CDR3 contains 16 residues. The DNA for the CDR3 is TGTGCCAGCAGCTCGCCGGGACTAGAGGACCAAGAGACCCAGTACTTC. It specifies CASSSPGLEDQETQYF.

The chain is built from TRBV4-2 and TRBJ2-5, with a possible D match to TRBD1 (7 bases). Trimming stripped 0 bases from V and 0 bases from J, with 11 bases between. The CDR3 sequence is 16 residues long. CDR1 is LGHNA, CDR2 YNFKEQ, per germline. The CDR3 bases are TGTGCCAGCAGCCAAGAGACAGGGAGGTACCAAGAGACCCAGTACTTC. Protein product: CASSQETGRYQETQYF.

This clonotype was detected ten times or more. J is TRBJ2-7 and V is TRBV6-1; 13 nucleotides align to TRBD2. The CDR3 is 18 amino acids. Germline CDR1 and CDR2: MNHNS and SASEGT. V shed 4 bases and J 2 bases; nucleotides not matched to a gene: 11. The CDR3 DNA follows: TGTGCCAGCAGTGCGACCGGGACTAGCGGGGTCGGCCCCTACGAGCAGTACTTC. Protein sequence: CASSATGTSGVGPYEQYF.

In DNA form, the CDR3 reads TGTGCCAGCAGCAGATACAGGGGAGGCTGCGAGCAGTACTTC. It codes for CASSRYRGGCEQYF. The chain employs TRBV28 and TRBJ2-7; tentatively, D is TRBD1 (7 bases). Germline V gene data show CDR1 as MDHEN and CDR2 as SYDVKM. The length of the CDR3 is 14 residues. V shed 6 bases and J shed 6 bases, with 18 bases lying between them.

This clonotype came up a few times. The V gene is TRBV5-5, the J gene TRBJ1-5; tentative D call: TRBD1 (5 bases). Germline values: CDR1 SGHKS, CDR2 YYEKEE (reference sequence). V was shortened by 5 bases and J by 2 bases, with 8 bases between the two germline ends. This CDR3 spans 13 amino acids. The CDR3 loop is CASRGLGNQPQHF. CDR3 bases: TGTGCCAGCAGGGGGCTAGGCAATCAGCCCCAGCATTTT.

This clonotype was seen at least ten times. This sequence joins TRBV12-3 or TRBV12-4 and TRBJ1-1; no clear D. The CDR3 sequence is 13 residues long. V lost 3 bases, J lost 0 bases, and 5 bases lay in between. This chain's CDR3 is CASSFDMNTEAFF. The DNA of the CDR3 is TGTGCCAGCAGTTTTGACATGAACACTGAAGCTTTCTTT.